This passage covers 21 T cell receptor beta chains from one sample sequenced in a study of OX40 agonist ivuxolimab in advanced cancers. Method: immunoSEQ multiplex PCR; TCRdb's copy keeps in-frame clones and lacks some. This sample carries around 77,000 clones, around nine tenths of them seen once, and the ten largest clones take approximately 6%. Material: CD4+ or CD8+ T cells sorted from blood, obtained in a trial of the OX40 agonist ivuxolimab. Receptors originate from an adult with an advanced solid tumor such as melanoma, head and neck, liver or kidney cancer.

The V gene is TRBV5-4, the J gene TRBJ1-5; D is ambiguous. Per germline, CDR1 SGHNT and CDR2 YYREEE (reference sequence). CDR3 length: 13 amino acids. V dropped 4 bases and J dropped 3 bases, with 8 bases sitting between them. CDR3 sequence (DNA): TGTGCCAGCAGCCAGGACCCCAATCAGCCCCAGCATTTT. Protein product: CASSQDPNQPQHF.

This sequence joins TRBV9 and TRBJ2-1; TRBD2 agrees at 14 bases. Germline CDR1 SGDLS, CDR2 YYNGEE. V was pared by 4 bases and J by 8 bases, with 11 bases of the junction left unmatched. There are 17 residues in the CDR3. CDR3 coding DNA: TGTGCCAGCAGCCCTTTGACTAGCGGGGGGGCGAACGATGAGCAGTTCTTC. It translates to CASSPLTSGGANDEQFF.

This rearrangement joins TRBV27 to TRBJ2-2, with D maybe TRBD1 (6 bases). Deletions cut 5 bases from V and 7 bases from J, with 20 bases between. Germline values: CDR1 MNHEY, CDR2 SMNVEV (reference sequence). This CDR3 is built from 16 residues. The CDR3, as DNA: TGTGCCAGCAGTACCCACAGGGTTCAAGGCGGCGGGGAGCTGTTTTTT. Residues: CASSTHRVQGGGELFF.

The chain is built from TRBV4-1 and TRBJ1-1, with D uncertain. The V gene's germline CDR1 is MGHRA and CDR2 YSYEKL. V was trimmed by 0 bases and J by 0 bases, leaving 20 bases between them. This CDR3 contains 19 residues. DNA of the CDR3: TGCGCCAGCAGCCAAGATCCGTGGGGAGAGCTCCGCATGAACACTGAAGCTTTCTTT. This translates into CASSQDPWGELRMNTEAFF.

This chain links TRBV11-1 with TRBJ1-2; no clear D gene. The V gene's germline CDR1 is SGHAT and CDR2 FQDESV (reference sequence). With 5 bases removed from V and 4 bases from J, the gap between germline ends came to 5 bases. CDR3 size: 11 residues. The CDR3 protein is CASSPGYGYTF. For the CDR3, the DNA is TGTGCCAGCAGCCCGGGCTATGGCTACACCTTC.

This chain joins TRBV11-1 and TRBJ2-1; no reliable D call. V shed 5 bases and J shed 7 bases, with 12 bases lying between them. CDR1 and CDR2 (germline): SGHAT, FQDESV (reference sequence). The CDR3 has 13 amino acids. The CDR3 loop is CASSGWISNEQFF. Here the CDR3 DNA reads TGTGCCAGCAGCGGGTGGATTTCGAATGAGCAGTTCTTC.

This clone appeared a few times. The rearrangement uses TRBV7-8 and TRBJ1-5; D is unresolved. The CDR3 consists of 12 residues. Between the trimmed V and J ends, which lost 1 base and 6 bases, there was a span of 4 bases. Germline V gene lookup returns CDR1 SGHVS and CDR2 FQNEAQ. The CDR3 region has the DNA TGTGCCAGCAGCTTAGGAAGTCAGCCCCAGCATTTT. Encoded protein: CASSLGSQPQHF.

The CDR3 DNA follows: TGTGCCAGCAGTGAAGCGCGTGGGGGCCCTTCTAACTATGGCTACACCTTC. Protein product: CASSEARGGPSNYGYTF. V gene TRBV6-1 combines with J gene TRBJ1-2; D perhaps matches TRBD1 (6 bases). This CDR3 is built from 17 residues. V dropped 0 bases and J dropped 0 bases, with 14 bases sitting between them. Germline CDR1 is MNHNS and CDR2 is SASEGT.

CDR3 bases: TGTGCCAGCAGTTTAGGAGACAGTCAAGAGACCCAGTACTTC. Translated: CASSLGDSQETQYF. J is TRBJ2-5 and V is TRBV27, with D perhaps matching TRBD1 (5 bases). The CDR3 is 14 residues long. V lost 2 bases to trimming and J lost 2 bases, with 9 bases between them. Germline values: CDR1 MNHEY, CDR2 SMNVEV (reference sequence).

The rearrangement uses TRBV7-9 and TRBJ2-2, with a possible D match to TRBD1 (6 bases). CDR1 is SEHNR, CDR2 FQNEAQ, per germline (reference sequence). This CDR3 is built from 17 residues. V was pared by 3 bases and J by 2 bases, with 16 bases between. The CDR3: CASSFHPGDINTGELFF. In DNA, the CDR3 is TGTGCCAGCAGCTTCCACCCAGGGGACATCAACACCGGGGAGCTGTTTTTT.

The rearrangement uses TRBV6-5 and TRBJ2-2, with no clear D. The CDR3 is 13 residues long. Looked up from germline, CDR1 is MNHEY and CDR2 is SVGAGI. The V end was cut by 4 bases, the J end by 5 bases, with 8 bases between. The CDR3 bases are TGTGCCAGCAGTTTCCTCCCGACCGGGGAGCTGTTTTTT. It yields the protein CASSFLPTGELFF.

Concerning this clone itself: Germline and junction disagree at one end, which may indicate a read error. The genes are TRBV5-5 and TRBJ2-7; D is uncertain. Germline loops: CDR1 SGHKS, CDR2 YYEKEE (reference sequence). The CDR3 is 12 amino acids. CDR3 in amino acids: CASNLGISEQYF. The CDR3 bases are TGTGCCAGCAACTTGGGTATTAGCGAGCAGTACTTC.

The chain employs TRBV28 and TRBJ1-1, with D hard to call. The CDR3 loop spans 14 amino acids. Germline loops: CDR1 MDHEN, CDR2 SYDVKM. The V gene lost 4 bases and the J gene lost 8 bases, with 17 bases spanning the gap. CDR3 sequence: CASSSGPTQYEAFF. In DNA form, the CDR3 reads TGTGCCAGCAGTTCCGGTCCAACTCAGTACGAAGCTTTCTTT.

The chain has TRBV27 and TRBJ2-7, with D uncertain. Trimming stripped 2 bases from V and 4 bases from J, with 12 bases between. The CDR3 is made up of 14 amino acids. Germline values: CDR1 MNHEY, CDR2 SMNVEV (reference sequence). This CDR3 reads CASSLQHLSYEQYF. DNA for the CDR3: TGTGCCAGCAGTTTACAGCATCTCTCTTACGAGCAGTACTTC.

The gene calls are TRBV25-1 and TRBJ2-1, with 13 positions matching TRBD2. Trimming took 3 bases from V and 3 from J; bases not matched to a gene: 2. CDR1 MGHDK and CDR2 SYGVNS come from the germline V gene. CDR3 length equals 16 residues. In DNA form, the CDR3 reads TGTGCCAGCAGTGAGGGACTAGCGGGGATCTACAATGAGCAGTTCTTC. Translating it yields CASSEGLAGIYNEQFF.

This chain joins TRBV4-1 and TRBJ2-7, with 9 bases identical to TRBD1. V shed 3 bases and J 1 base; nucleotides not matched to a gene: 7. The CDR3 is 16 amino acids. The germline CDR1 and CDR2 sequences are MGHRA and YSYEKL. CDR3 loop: CASSQLPGQGSYEQYF. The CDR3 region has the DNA TGCGCCAGCAGCCAGCTTCCGGGACAGGGTTCCTACGAGCAGTACTTC.

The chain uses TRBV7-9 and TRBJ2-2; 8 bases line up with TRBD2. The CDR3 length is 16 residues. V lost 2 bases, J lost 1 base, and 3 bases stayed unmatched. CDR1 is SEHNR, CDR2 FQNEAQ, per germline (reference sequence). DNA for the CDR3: TGTGCCAGCAGCTTAATGGCGGGAGGGAACACCGGGGAGCTGTTTTTT. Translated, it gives CASSLMAGGNTGELFF.

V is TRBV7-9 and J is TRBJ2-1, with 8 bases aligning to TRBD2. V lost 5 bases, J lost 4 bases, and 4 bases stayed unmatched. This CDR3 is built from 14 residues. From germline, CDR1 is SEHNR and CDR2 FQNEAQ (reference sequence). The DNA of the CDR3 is TGTGCCAGCAGCCAGAGACTAGCGTACAATGAGCAGTTCTTC. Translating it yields CASSQRLAYNEQFF.

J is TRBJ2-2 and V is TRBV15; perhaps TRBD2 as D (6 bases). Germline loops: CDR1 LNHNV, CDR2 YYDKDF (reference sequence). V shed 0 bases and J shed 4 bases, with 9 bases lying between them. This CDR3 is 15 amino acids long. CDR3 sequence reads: CATSRDRGSTGELFF. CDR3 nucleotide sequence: TGTGCCACCAGCAGAGATCGGGGGAGCACCGGGGAGCTGTTTTTT.

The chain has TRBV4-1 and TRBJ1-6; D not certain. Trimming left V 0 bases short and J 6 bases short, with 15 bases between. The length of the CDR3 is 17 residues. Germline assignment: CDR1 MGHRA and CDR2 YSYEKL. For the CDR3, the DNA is TGCGCCAGCAGCCAAGAACCTACAGAGATCTTTAATTCACCCCTCCACTTT. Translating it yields CASSQEPTEIFNSPLHF.

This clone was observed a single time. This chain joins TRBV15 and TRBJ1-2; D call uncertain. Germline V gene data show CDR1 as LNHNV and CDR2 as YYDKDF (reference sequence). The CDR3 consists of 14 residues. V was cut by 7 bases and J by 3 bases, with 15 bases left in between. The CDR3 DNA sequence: TGTGCCACCACTCCCGACCCTCCGGACTATGGCTACACCTTC. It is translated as CATTPDPPDYGYTF.